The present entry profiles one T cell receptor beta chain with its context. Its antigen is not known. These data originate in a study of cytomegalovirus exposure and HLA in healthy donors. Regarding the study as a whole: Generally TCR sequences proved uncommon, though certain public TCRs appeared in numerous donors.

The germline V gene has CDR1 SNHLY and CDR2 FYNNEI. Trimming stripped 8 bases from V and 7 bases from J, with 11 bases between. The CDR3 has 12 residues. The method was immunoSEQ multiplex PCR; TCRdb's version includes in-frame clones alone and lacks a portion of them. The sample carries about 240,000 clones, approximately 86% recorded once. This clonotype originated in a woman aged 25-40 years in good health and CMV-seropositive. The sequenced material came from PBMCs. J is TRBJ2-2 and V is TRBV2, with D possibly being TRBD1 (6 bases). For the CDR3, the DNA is TGTGCCAGCCGGCCAGGGGACGGGGAGCTGTTTTTT. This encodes CASRPGDGELFF.